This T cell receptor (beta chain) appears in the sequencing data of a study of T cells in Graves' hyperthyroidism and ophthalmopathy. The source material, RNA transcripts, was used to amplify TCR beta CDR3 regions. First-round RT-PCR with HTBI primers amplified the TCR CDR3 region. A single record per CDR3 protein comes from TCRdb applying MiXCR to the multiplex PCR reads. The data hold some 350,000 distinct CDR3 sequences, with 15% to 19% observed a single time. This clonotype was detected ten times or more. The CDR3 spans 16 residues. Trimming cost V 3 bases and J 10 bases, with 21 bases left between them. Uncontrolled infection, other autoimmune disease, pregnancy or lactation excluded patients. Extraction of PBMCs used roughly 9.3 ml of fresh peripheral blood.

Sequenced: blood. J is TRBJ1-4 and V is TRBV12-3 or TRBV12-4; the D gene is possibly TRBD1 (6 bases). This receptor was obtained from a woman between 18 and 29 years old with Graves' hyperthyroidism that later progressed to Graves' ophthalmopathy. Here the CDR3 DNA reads TGTGCCAGCAGTTTGGGACCCATTAGGACAGTCGGAAAACTGTTTTTT. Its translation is CASSLGPIRTVGKLFF.